This T cell receptor beta chain was identified in a study of cytomegalovirus exposure and HLA in healthy donors. General observations from the study: CMV serostatus was the only immune exposure information that was available. Prediction of most subjects' HLA-A and HLA-B alleles by TCR beta sequences was reportedly accurate. The investigators catalogued about 170 TCR beta chains as cytomegalovirus-associated.

This CDR3 is built from 14 residues. Germline CDR1 LNHDA, CDR2 SQIVND (reference sequence). With 5 bases clipped from V and 2 bases from J, the junction kept 5 bases outside the gene matches. The primer mix had 60 Vbeta and 13 Jbeta primers. TCRdb's table, derived via immunoSEQ multiplex PCR, lists solely in-frame clones and lacks some. The listing contains approximately 77,000 clones. Remarks on this clone: What it recognizes is unknown.

The receptor was isolated from a man younger than 45 in good health and CMV-seronegative. Sequencing input: PBMCs. The genes are TRBV19 and TRBJ2-7, with 8 bases identical to TRBD1. The CDR3 is CASSWDRTTYEQYF. DNA of the CDR3: TGTGCCAGTAGTTGGGACAGGACCACCTACGAGCAGTACTTC.